This passage covers 29 T cell receptor beta chains from one sample sequenced in a study of beta chain features in type 1 diabetes. Expressed TCRB transcripts were sequenced because the isolated RNA had all been reverse transcribed beforehand. TCRdb keeps only in-frame clones here, not all; method: immunoSEQ multiplex PCR. The sample lists around 150,000 clones, less than 9.5% occurring once. What was sequenced was central memory CD4+ T cells from blood. These receptors came from a man younger than 35 in good health.

This clone was found a few times. The chain is built from TRBV5-4 and TRBJ2-3; 8 nucleotides agree with TRBD2. The CDR3 consists of 16 residues. J was trimmed by 5 bases and V by 4 bases; bases with no gene match: 12. The germline CDR1 and CDR2 sequences are SGHNT and YYREEE (reference sequence). The CDR3 loop reads CASSPYRGGAEDTQYF. CDR3 nucleotide sequence: TGTGCCAGCAGCCCGTATCGGGGGGGGGCCGAAGATACGCAGTATTTT.

This chain uses TRBV5-1 with TRBJ2-7; unclear D gene. CDR1 is SGHRS and CDR2 is YFSETQ in the germline V gene. The CDR3 contains 14 residues. V lost 0 bases to trimming and J lost 0 bases, with 7 bases between them. CDR3 protein: CASSLVGASYEQYF. DNA of the CDR3: TGCGCCAGCAGCTTGGTAGGAGCCTCCTACGAGCAGTACTTC.

This clone showed up many times. The chain employs TRBV29-1 and TRBJ2-1; 9 nucleotides align to TRBD1. J lost 8 bases, V lost 4 bases, and 6 bases had no gene match. This CDR3 comprises 13 residues. Per the germline V gene, CDR1 is SQVTM and CDR2 is ANQGSEA. The CDR3 DNA sequence: TGCAGCGTTGGGACAGGGGTTGGGGATGAGCAGTTCTTC. Residues: CSVGTGVGDEQFF.

This clone has a count of ten or more. V is TRBV5-4 and J is TRBJ1-2; D not certain. The length of the CDR3 is 17 residues. The germline V and J ends were trimmed by 1 base and 4 bases, with 20 bases remaining between them. Looked up from germline, CDR1 is SGHNT and CDR2 is YYREEE (reference sequence). CDR3 DNA: TGTGCCAGCAGCTTGTCCAGTTGGGGAAGCGGTATCTATGGCTACACCTTC. This codes for CASSLSSWGSGIYGYTF.

The chain is built from TRBV5-6 and TRBJ1-4; possibly TRBD1 for D (5 bases). This CDR3 is built from 15 residues. Trimming left V 1 base short and J 4 bases short, with 11 bases between. CDR1 is SGHDT, CDR2 YYEEEE, per germline. CDR3 sequence reads: CASSLRRGGNEKLFF. In nucleotides, the CDR3 is TGTGCCAGCAGCTTGAGACGGGGGGGTAATGAAAAACTGTTTTTT.

The rearrangement links TRBV19 to TRBJ1-1, with unresolved D. The CDR3 covers 14 residues. With 7 bases removed from V and 5 bases from J, the gap between germline ends came to 17 bases. From germline, CDR1 is LNHDA and CDR2 SQIVND (reference sequence). CDR3: CASNSQGRTTEAFF. The CDR3 DNA is TGTGCCAGTAACTCTCAAGGGCGGACTACTGAAGCTTTCTTT.

There are a few counts of this clone. The chain links TRBV7-8 to TRBJ1-2; D is ambiguous. V was pared by 5 bases and J by 8 bases, with 12 bases between. Germline loops: CDR1 SGHVS, CDR2 FQNEAQ. The CDR3 length is 12 residues. In DNA form, the CDR3 reads TGTGCCAGCAGCCGGAGGCTAGAAGGCTACACCTTC. Its translation: CASSRRLEGYTF.

The V call is TRBV2, the J call TRBJ2-5, with 12 bases that match TRBD2. CDR3 length equals 15 residues. Germline-derived CDR1 and CDR2 are SNHLY and FYNNEI. Trimming took 5 bases from V and 4 from J; bases not matched to a gene: 5. CDR3 residues: CASSRLAGVIETQYF. CDR3 bases: TGTGCCAGCAGTCGACTAGCGGGGGTTATAGAGACCCAGTACTTC.

This clone was picked up a small number of times. The V call is TRBV12-5, the J call TRBJ2-1; 7 bases agree with TRBD2. CDR1 and CDR2 (germline): LGHNT, FRNRAP. Losses at the gene ends were 2 bases for V and 8 bases for J; bases not matched to a gene: 9. CDR3 length equals 15 residues. DNA of the CDR3: TGTGCTAGTGGTTTGACCCGGGGAGGGGTCCATGAGCAGTTCTTC. Residues: CASGLTRGGVHEQFF.

A few counts support this clone. V gene TRBV2 combines with J gene TRBJ2-7, with D hard to call. The CDR3 spans 12 residues. Trimming removed 3 bases at V and 4 bases at J, with 7 bases between. Germline V lookup: CDR1 SNHLY, CDR2 FYNNEI. As DNA, the CDR3 is TGTGCCAGCAGTGAGAACGAGTACGAGCAGTACTTC. Protein product: CASSENEYEQYF.

In this sample, this clone turned up many times. The gene calls are TRBV5-6 and TRBJ2-7, with D uncertain. There are 15 residues in the CDR3. CDR1 is SGHDT, CDR2 YYEEEE, per germline. Deletions cut 3 bases from V and 4 bases from J, with 17 bases between. As DNA, the CDR3 is TGTGCCAGCAGCTCGCGGTTCCCCCTTCGGTACGAGCAGTACTTC. Amino acid sequence: CASSSRFPLRYEQYF. The full variable domain, completed using reference TRBV5-6 and TRBJ2-7, is DAGVTQSPTHLIKTRGQQVTLRCSPKSGHDTVSWYQQALGQGPQFIFQYYEEEERQRGNFPDRFSGHQFPNYSSELNVNALLLGDSALYLCASSSRFPLRYEQYFGPGTRLTVT.

The rearrangement uses TRBV5-1 and TRBJ2-5; possible D gene TRBD1, 5 bases. The CDR3 loop spans 13 amino acids. Per the germline V gene, CDR1 is SGHRS and CDR2 is YFSETQ. V was clipped by 3 bases and J by 1 base, with 7 bases between them. The CDR3 nucleotides are TGCGCCAGCAGCTCAGGGATCCAAGAGACCCAGTACTTC. Translating it yields CASSSGIQETQYF.

This clone was seen a handful of times. The V gene is TRBV7-3, the J gene TRBJ2-7; D not resolved. This CDR3 contains 13 residues. V was clipped by 0 bases and J by 6 bases, with 9 bases between them. CDR1 and CDR2 from the germline V gene are SGHTA and FQGTGA. CDR3 sequence (DNA): TGTGCCAGCAGCTTAACAACGAGGAGCGAGCAGTACTTC. Translation gives CASSLTTRSEQYF.

This clone was observed at least ten times. The chain combines TRBV5-4 with TRBJ2-5, with 9 bases lining up with TRBD1. CDR1 is SGHNT and CDR2 is YYREEE in the germline V gene (reference sequence). After removal of 5 bases from V and 7 bases from J, the junction contained 6 bases not matched to a gene. CDR3 length: 13 residues. The CDR3 loop reads CASSRDRDGTQYF. The CDR3, as DNA: TGTGCCAGCAGTAGGGACAGGGACGGGACCCAGTACTTC.

V gene TRBV19 combines with J gene TRBJ2-5, with 7 bases matching TRBD2. The trim removed 6 bases at V and 11 bases at J, leaving 12 bases unmatched. CDR1 is LNHDA, CDR2 SQIVND, per germline (reference sequence). CDR3 length: 13 amino acids. CDR3 amino acids: CASRPGGVDEQYF. CDR3 bases: TGTGCCAGTAGGCCGGGGGGAGTCGATGAGCAGTACTTC.

This clone was found a few times. The CDR3 reads CASNGVQAYEQYF. CDR3 in DNA: TGTGCCAGCAACGGCGTCCAGGCCTACGAGCAGTACTTC. The chain has TRBV28 and TRBJ2-7; D not resolved. Trimming left V 7 bases short and J 2 bases short, with 12 bases between. The CDR3 has 13 amino acids. CDR1 MDHEN and CDR2 SYDVKM come from the germline V gene.

This clone was observed a handful of times. The genes are TRBV9 and TRBJ2-2; D gene uncertain. Deletions cut 2 bases from V and 1 base from J, with 6 bases between. The CDR3 loop spans 14 amino acids. Germline CDR1 and CDR2: SGDLS and YYNGEE. The CDR3 spells CASSVTQNTGELFF. CDR3 sequence (DNA): TGTGCCAGCAGCGTCACACAGAACACCGGGGAGCTGTTTTTT. The full variable domain, in which reference TRBV9 and TRBJ2-2 provide the parts outside the CDR3, is DSGVTQTPKHLITATGQRVTLRCSPRSGDLSVYWYQQSLDQGLQFLIQYYNGEERAKGNILERFSAQQFPDLHSELNLSSLELGDSALYFCASSVTQNTGELFFGEGSRLTVL.

The table lists this clone with a few counts. The rearrangement joins TRBV7-2 to TRBJ2-7; 7 nucleotides match TRBD2. After removal of 5 bases from V and 0 bases from J, the junction contained 7 bases not matched to a gene. CDR1 and CDR2 (germline): SGHTA, FQGNSA. The CDR3 extends over 15 amino acids. The CDR3 reads CASSPSGASSYEQYF. CDR3 DNA sequence: TGTGCCAGCAGCCCGAGCGGGGCGAGCTCCTACGAGCAGTACTTC. Full variable domain (remainder filled in from reference TRBV7-2 and TRBJ2-7): GAGVSQSPSNKVTEKGKDVELRCDPISGHTALYWYRQSLGQGLEFLIYFQGNSAPDKSGLPSDRFSAERTGGSVSTLTIQRTQQEDSAVYLCASSPSGASSYEQYFGPGTRLTVT.

The V and J genes are TRBV10-3 and TRBJ1-6; D may be TRBD1 (5 bases). In germline, CDR1 is ENHRY, CDR2 SYGVKD. The CDR3 is 13 residues long. Trimming removed 9 bases at V and 13 bases at J, with 19 bases between. CDR3 sequence: CAMKGELLSPLHF. The CDR3 coding sequence is TGTGCCATGAAAGGGGAATTGTTATCCCCCCTCCACTTT.

The V call is TRBV4-2, the J call TRBJ2-2, with D possibly being TRBD1 (6 bases). The CDR3 sequence is 14 residues long. Germline V gene data show CDR1 as LGHNA and CDR2 as YNFKEQ. V gave up 8 bases and J gave up 3 bases, with 13 bases separating them. The DNA of the CDR3 is TGTGCCAGCGCACTACAGGGAGACACCGGGGAGCTGTTTTTT. The encoded protein is CASALQGDTGELFF.

The V call is TRBV4-3, the J call TRBJ2-5; possibly TRBD1 for D (5 bases). V lost 0 bases to trimming and J lost 2 bases, with 13 bases between them. Germline lookup yields CDR1 LGHNA and CDR2 YSLEER. The CDR3 spans 16 residues. In DNA, the CDR3 is TGCGCCAGCAGCCAAGAGTTCAGGACACAACAAGAGACCCAGTACTTC. Translated: CASSQEFRTQQETQYF.

There are many counts of this clone. The rearrangement uses TRBV28 and TRBJ2-1, with 16 bases that match TRBD2. Germline V gives CDR1 MDHEN, CDR2 SYDVKM. This CDR3 has 14 amino acids. Losses at the gene ends were 9 bases for V and 8 bases for J; bases not matched to a gene: 4. In DNA form, the CDR3 reads TGTGCCAGTGGGACTAGCGGGGGGGGGTATGAGCAGTTCTTC. The encoded protein is CASGTSGGGYEQFF.

This clone was detected a few times. This chain connects TRBV7-9 to TRBJ1-1; 11 bases line up with TRBD1. There are 18 residues in the CDR3. V lost 5 bases to trimming and J lost 0 bases; unmatched junction nucleotides: 11. Germline V gene data show CDR1 as SEHNR and CDR2 as FQNEAQ (reference sequence). The CDR3 protein is CASSASGTGGWMNTEAFF. CDR3 DNA: TGTGCCAGCAGCGCATCCGGGACAGGGGGTTGGATGAACACTGAAGCTTTCTTT.

The J gene is TRBJ2-7, the V gene TRBV6-5; 8 nucleotides agree with TRBD2. V shed 5 bases and J 6 bases; nucleotides not matched to a gene: 12. CDR3 length: 15 amino acids. The germline V gene has CDR1 MNHEY and CDR2 SVGAGI. The CDR3 reads CASSLSGGPAFEQYF. CDR3 nucleotide sequence: TGTGCCAGCAGTCTCAGCGGGGGTCCTGCTTTCGAGCAGTACTTC.

This clone has ten or more counts. The CDR3 DNA follows: TGCAGCGTTTCCGGACAGGGGGCGGGGGATACGCAGTATTTT. This encodes CSVSGQGAGDTQYF. V is TRBV29-1 and J is TRBJ2-3; TRBD1 agrees at 11 bases. Trimming took 5 bases from V and 6 from J; bases not matched to a gene: 7. The CDR3 consists of 14 residues. Germline V gene sequence: CDR1 SQVTM, CDR2 ANQGSEA.

This chain joins TRBV9 and TRBJ2-2; D possibly corresponds to TRBD1 (6 bases). CDR3 length: 14 amino acids. Per germline, CDR1 SGDLS and CDR2 YYNGEE. V was shortened by 4 bases and J by 8 bases, with 15 bases between the two germline ends. The CDR3 sequence is CASSTRDTGGELFF. CDR3 coding DNA: TGTGCCAGCAGCACCCGGGACACTGGGGGGGAGCTGTTTTTT.

This clone was seen many times. In nucleotides, the CDR3 is TGTGCCATCAGCCGGGGAACTAGCGGGGGCACAGATACGCAGTATTTT. Its translation is CAISRGTSGGTDTQYF. The gene calls are TRBV10-3 and TRBJ2-3; 10 positions agree with TRBD2. CDR3 length: 16 residues. Germline-derived CDR1 and CDR2 are ENHRY and SYGVKD. V gave up 6 bases and J gave up 1 base; unmatched junction bases: 7.

This clone was counted a few times. This chain uses TRBV7-2 with TRBJ2-7, with TRBD2 matching over 9 bases. Trimming at V came to 0 bases and at J to 6 bases, leaving 3 bases not matched to a gene. This CDR3 contains 14 residues. Germline-derived CDR1 and CDR2 are SGHTA and FQGNSA. The CDR3 DNA reads as TGTGCCAGCAGCTTAGCGGCGGGAGGGGGCGAGCAGTACTTC. Amino acid sequence: CASSLAAGGGEQYF.

This clone was observed once. This rearrangement joins TRBV5-4 to TRBJ2-1, with 8 bases fitting TRBD2. From germline, CDR1 is SGHNT and CDR2 YYREEE (reference sequence). The CDR3 contains 16 residues. Trimming cost V 4 bases and J 5 bases; bases outside gene matches: 11. DNA for the CDR3: TGTGCCAGCAGCCAAGAGGGACTAGGGGGTAACAATGAGCAGTTCTTC. It yields the protein CASSQEGLGGNNEQFF.